The clone carrying this TCR beta chain was picked up one time. Germline values: CDR1 MDHEN, CDR2 SYDVKM. The CDR3 extends over 16 amino acids. V shed 4 bases and J 6 bases; nucleotides not matched to a gene: 9. The data stem from a study of blood T cell repertoires in COVID-19. In the original processing: The assay estimated nucleated cells by amplifying reference gene primers. Libraries were prepared by immunoSEQ multiplex PCR; TCRdb keeps only in-frame clonotypes and omits some of them. V and J calls and clone size come straight from that table; D and trimming were deduced from the DNA. The sample lists fewer than 250,000 clones, roughly 81% occurring once.

The origin of this receptor is a woman aged 70-85 years with active or convalescent COVID-19. The sequenced sample was peripheral blood. The chain joins TRBV28 to TRBJ2-2, with 9 bases fitting TRBD1. In DNA, the CDR3 is TGTGCCAGCAGTTCTCCCGGGACAGGGCTTCCCGGGGAGCTGTTTTTT. It is translated as CASSSPGTGLPGELFF.